These 16 T cell receptor beta chains came from one sample sequenced in a study of blood T cell repertoires in COVID-19. Only in-frame clones appear in the TCRdb table, and some are missing; sequencing was by immunoSEQ multiplex PCR. The table shows tens of thousands of clones, with 84% occurring only once. Source material: peripheral blood. Source of these receptors: a man aged 55 to 70 with COVID-19, enrolled during active disease.

This clone appeared a single time. This chain connects TRBV30 to TRBJ2-4, with 10 bases matching TRBD2. The length of the CDR3 is 15 residues. After removal of 2 bases from V and 6 bases from J, the junction contained 7 bases not matched to a gene. The germline CDR1 and CDR2 sequences are GTSNPN and SVGIG (reference sequence). CDR3 region: CAWSRPSGRVNIQYF. In nucleotides, the CDR3 is TGTGCCTGGAGTAGGCCTAGCGGGAGAGTAAACATTCAGTACTTC.

This clone has only one observation. The junction shows a germline mismatch at one end, possibly a read error. This chain joins TRBV15 and TRBJ1-4, with D perhaps matching TRBD1 (5 bases). The CDR3 contains 14 residues. The germline CDR1 and CDR2 sequences are LNHNV and YYDKDF (reference sequence). In DNA form, the CDR3 reads TGTGCCACCAGAAGAGGGGCAGGAAATGAAAAACTGTTTTTT. Protein product: CATRRGAGNEKLFF.

The rearrangement uses TRBV28 and TRBJ2-5; 8 positions match TRBD2. CDR1 and CDR2 (germline): MDHEN, SYDVKM. The CDR3 covers 15 residues. V lost 3 bases and J lost 5; bases outside the gene matches: 8. The CDR3 loop reads CASSFLRGGGETQYF. The CDR3 bases are TGTGCCAGCAGTTTTCTTCGGGGGGGCGGGGAGACCCAGTACTTC.

The gene calls are TRBV9 and TRBJ2-2; 7 bases agree with TRBD1. Unmatched junction bases numbered 3, after V lost 4 bases and J lost 0 bases. CDR3 length: 15 residues. CDR1 SGDLS and CDR2 YYNGEE come from the germline V gene. Here the CDR3 DNA reads TGTGCCAGCAGCCCCGGGACAGCGAACACCGGGGAGCTGTTTTTT. Protein product: CASSPGTANTGELFF.

The V call is TRBV12-3 or TRBV12-4, the J call TRBJ2-5; D remains unclear. The CDR3 length is 13 residues. Trimming took 3 bases from V and 2 from J, leaving 7 bases between them. In DNA, the CDR3 is TGTGCCAGCAGTTTGGAGCGACAAGAGACCCAGTACTTC. As protein: CASSLERQETQYF.

This clone was picked up one time. The rearrangement joins TRBV5-1 to TRBJ1-2; the match to TRBD1 covers 7 bases. The CDR3 extends over 14 amino acids. V trimming: 3 bases; J trimming: 5 bases; junction bases outside the gene matches: 7. Germline CDR1 reads SGHRS; CDR2 reads YFSETQ. The CDR3 sequence: CASSSGGVGYGYTF. In DNA, the CDR3 is TGCGCCAGCAGCTCAGGGGGAGTAGGGTATGGCTACACCTTC.

This clone was found a few times. CDR3 DNA: TGTGCCAGCAGCTTGGGGGCGGGAGTATGGGAGCAGTACTTC. Protein product: CASSLGAGVWEQYF. This rearrangement joins TRBV5-6 to TRBJ2-7; 7 bases are a match to TRBD2. V gave up 0 bases and J gave up 7 bases; unmatched junction bases: 7. Germline V gene data show CDR1 as SGHDT and CDR2 as YYEEEE. The CDR3 consists of 14 residues.

V is TRBV6-1 and J is TRBJ1-5; D is possibly TRBD1 (6 bases). This CDR3 spans 14 amino acids. Germline-derived CDR1 and CDR2 are MNHNS and SASEGT. The V end lost 2 bases, the J end lost 4 bases, and 9 bases lay between the germline ends. CDR3 sequence: CASSERQVNQPQHF. The CDR3 nucleotides are TGTGCCAGCAGTGAACGACAGGTTAATCAGCCCCAGCATTTT.

The chain links TRBV5-1 to TRBJ2-1; 14 bases align to TRBD2. The V segment lost 4 bases and the J segment 9 bases; nucleotides outside the gene matches: 9. The CDR3 is made up of 16 amino acids. The germline V gene has CDR1 SGHRS and CDR2 YFSETQ. The CDR3 nucleotides read TGCGCCAGCAGCCCGGGGGGGACTAGCGGGAGAATTGAGCAGTTCTTC. Protein: CASSPGGTSGRIEQFF.

CDR3 sequence (DNA): TGTGCCAGCAGCCTCGATGTGGGGGGGCCGGCAGATACGCAGTATTTT. This gives the protein CASSLDVGGPADTQYF. The chain has TRBV3-1 (or the pseudogene TRBV3-2) and TRBJ2-3; D is possibly TRBD2 (7 bases). The CDR3 spans 16 residues. Germline CDR1 and CDR2: LGHDT and YNNKEL (reference sequence). Trimming pared 4 bases from V and 4 bases from J, leaving 18 bases between.

The CDR3 bases are TGTGCCTGGAGTGTAGGGGGCATGAACACTGAAGCTTTCTTT. It codes for CAWSVGGMNTEAFF. The chain carries TRBV30 and TRBJ1-1; TRBD1 aligns across 7 bases. The germline V gene encodes CDR1 GTSNPN and CDR2 SVGIG (reference sequence). J was trimmed by 0 bases and V by 0 bases; bases with no gene match: 1. The CDR3 is 14 residues long. The complete variable domain, with remaining parts taken from reference TRBV30 and TRBJ1-1, reads SQTIHQWPATLVQPVGSPLSLECTVEGTSNPNLYWYRQAAGRGLQLLFYSVGIGQISSEVPQNLSASRPQDRQFILSSKKLLLSDSGFYLCAWSVGGMNTEAFFGQGTRLTVV.

V and J are TRBV11-3 and TRBJ2-2, with 7 bases lining up with TRBD1. Germline V gene sequence: CDR1 SGHNT, CDR2 YENEEA. J lost 4 bases, V lost 2 bases, and 4 bases had no gene match. The CDR3 extends over 15 amino acids. The CDR3 bases are TGTGCCAGCAGCTTAAAGGGGGCGGGCACCGGGGAGCTGTTTTTT. Amino acids: CASSLKGAGTGELFF.

This chain connects TRBV11-2 to TRBJ1-3, with D possibly being TRBD1 (5 bases). V lost 4 bases and J lost 2, with 12 bases in between. CDR1 is SGHAT and CDR2 is FQNNGV in the germline V gene. This CDR3 region has 15 residues. This CDR3 is CASSSLRDAGNTIYF. DNA of the CDR3: TGTGCCAGCAGCTCACTCAGGGATGCTGGAAACACCATATATTTT.

The rearrangement joins TRBV7-9 to TRBJ2-2; D possibly corresponds to TRBD2 (5 bases). The ends were cut back, 7 bases at V and 7 bases at J, with 16 bases in the middle. Germline-derived CDR1 and CDR2 are SEHNR and FQNEAQ (reference sequence). The length of the CDR3 is 14 residues. Here the CDR3 reads CASNLHERVGELFF. DNA for the CDR3: TGTGCCAGCAACCTGCATGAGAGGGTCGGGGAGCTGTTTTTT.

V gene TRBV6-5 combines with J gene TRBJ2-7; 7 positions agree with TRBD1. V was clipped by 2 bases and J by 5 bases; unmatched bases: 9. In germline, CDR1 is MNHEY, CDR2 SVGAGI. This CDR3 region has 15 residues. The CDR3 is CASSYRGRILDEQYF. The CDR3, as DNA: TGTGCCAGCAGTTACAGGGGGCGTATTCTAGACGAGCAGTACTTC.

The chain couples TRBV15 to TRBJ1-4; D ambiguous. V lost 0 bases to trimming and J lost 3 bases, with 11 bases between them. Germline lookup yields CDR1 LNHNV and CDR2 YYDKDF (reference sequence). The length of the CDR3 is 16 residues. The CDR3 loop reads CATSRDMTGSNEKLFF. CDR3 nucleotides: TGTGCCACCAGCAGAGATATGACGGGTTCTAATGAAAAACTGTTTTTT.